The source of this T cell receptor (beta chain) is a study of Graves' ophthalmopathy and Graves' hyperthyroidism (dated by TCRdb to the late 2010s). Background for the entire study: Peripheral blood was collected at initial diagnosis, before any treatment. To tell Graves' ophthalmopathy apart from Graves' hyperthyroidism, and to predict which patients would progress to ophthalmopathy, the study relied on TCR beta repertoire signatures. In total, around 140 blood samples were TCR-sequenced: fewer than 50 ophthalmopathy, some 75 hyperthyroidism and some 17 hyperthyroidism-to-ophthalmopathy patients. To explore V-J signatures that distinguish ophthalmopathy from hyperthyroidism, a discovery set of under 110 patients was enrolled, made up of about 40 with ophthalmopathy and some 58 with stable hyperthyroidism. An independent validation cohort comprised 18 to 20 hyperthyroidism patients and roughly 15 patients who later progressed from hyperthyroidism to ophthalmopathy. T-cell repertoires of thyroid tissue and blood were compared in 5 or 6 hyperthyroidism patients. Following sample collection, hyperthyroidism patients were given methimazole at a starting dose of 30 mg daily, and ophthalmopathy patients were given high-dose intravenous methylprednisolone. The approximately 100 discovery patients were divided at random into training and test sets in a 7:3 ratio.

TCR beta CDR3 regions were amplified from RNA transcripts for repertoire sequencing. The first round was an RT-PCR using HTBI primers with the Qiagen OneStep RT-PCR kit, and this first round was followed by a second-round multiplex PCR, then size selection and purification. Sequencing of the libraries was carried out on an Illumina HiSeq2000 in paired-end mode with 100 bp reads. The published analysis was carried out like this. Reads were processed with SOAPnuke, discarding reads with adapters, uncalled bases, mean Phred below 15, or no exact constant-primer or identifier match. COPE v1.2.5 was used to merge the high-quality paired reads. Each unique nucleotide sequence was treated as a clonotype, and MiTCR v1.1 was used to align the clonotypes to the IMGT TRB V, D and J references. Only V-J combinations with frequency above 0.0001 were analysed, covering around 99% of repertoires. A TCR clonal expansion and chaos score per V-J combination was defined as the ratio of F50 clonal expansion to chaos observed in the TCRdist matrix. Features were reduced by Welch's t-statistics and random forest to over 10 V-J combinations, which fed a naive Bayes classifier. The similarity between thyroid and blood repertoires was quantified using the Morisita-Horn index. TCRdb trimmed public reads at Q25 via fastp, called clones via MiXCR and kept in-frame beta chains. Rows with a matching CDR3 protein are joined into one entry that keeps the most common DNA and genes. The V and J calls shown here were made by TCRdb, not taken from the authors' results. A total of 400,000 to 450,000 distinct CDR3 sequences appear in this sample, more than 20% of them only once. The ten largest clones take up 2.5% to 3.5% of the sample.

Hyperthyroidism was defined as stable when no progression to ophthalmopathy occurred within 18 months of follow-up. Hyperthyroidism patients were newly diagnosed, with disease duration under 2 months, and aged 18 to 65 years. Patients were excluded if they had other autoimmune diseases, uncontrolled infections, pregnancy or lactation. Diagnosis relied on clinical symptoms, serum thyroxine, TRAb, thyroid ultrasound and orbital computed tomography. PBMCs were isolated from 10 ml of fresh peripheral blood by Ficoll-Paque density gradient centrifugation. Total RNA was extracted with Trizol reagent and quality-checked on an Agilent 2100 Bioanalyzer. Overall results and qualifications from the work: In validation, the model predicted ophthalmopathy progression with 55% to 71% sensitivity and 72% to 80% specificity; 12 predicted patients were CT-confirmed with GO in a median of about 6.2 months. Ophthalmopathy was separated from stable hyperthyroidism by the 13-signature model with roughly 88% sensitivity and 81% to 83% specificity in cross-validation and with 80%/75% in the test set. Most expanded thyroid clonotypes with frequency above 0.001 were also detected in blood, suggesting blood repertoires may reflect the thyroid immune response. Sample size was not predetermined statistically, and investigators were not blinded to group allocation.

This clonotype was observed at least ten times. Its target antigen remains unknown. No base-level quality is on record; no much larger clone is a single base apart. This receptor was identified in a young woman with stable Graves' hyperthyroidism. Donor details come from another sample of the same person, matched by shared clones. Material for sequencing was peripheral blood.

The CDR3 region reads CASSQEPALRYDEQYF. At the DNA level, the sequence is TGCGCCAGCAGCCAAGAACCCGCCCTGCGATATGACGAGCAGTACTTC. The chain employs TRBV4-1 and TRBJ2-7; the D gene cannot be resolved reliably. Relative to germline, V is 0 bases shorter and J is 5 bases shorter, with 17 bases between their ends. CDR3 length: 16 amino acids, cysteine to phenylalanine. Kept here is only the CDR3 DNA, which spans 48 bases and is read in frame from base 1. The germline V gene specifies MGHRA as CDR1 and YSYEKL as CDR2.